These 21 T cell receptor beta chains were sequenced from one sample in a study of blood T cell repertoires in COVID-19. Produced via immunoSEQ multiplex PCR; TCRdb's table is partial and in-frame only. The sample gives roughly 480,000 clones, 89% of which show up once; 0.75% to 0.9% is in the top ten. The material sequenced was peripheral blood. The source of these receptors is a man aged 18 to 29 with COVID-19, enrolled during active disease.

The genes are TRBV5-8 and TRBJ2-1; 9 nucleotides align to TRBD2. This CDR3 region has 16 residues. V shed 3 bases and J 9 bases; nucleotides not matched to a gene: 13. Germline-derived CDR1 and CDR2 are SGHTS and YDEGEE. DNA for the CDR3: TGTGCCAGCAGCTGGGGCGAACTAGCGGGTAGGGGTGAGCAGTTCTTC. Protein sequence: CASSWGELAGRGEQFF.

This rearrangement joins TRBV7-9 to TRBJ2-7, with D tentatively TRBD1 (5 bases). Trimming shortened V by 5 bases and J by 2 bases, and 10 bases separated the two germline ends. The CDR3 consists of 13 residues. The germline V gene encodes CDR1 SEHNR and CDR2 FQNEAQ (reference sequence). For the CDR3, the DNA is TGTGCCAGCAGCCCCCGACAGACCTACGAGCAGTACTTC. It specifies CASSPRQTYEQYF.

The V and J genes are TRBV10-3 and TRBJ2-1, with TRBD1 matching over 8 bases. The germline CDR1 and CDR2 sequences are ENHRY and SYGVKD. This CDR3 spans 14 amino acids. With V trimmed by 6 bases and J by 8 bases, 9 bases remained unmatched. CDR3 in DNA: TGTGCCATCAGATTGGACAGGGCTGTCGATGAGCAGTTCTTC. The encoded protein is CAIRLDRAVDEQFF.

The chain joins TRBV2 to TRBJ1-2; 7 positions match TRBD1. Germline trimming cut 4 bases from V and 5 bases from J; bases unmatched to any gene: 4. Germline CDR1 SNHLY, CDR2 FYNNEI. The CDR3 runs to 13 residues. CDR3 region: CASSVQGIYGYTF. The CDR3 DNA reads as TGTGCCAGCAGTGTACAGGGGATTTATGGCTACACCTTC.

The genes are TRBV6-5 and TRBJ2-5, with TRBD2 matching 10 bases. V was pared by 2 bases and J by 5 bases, with 5 bases of the junction left unmatched. This CDR3 is 15 amino acids long. Germline loops: CDR1 MNHEY, CDR2 SVGAGI. This CDR3 reads CASSYGLAGVETQYF. The CDR3 nucleotides are TGTGCCAGCAGTTACGGGCTAGCGGGAGTCGAGACCCAGTACTTC.

This clone was observed once. The chain carries TRBV5-5 and TRBJ1-4, with TRBD1 identical over 9 bases. Germline trimming cut 4 bases from V and 6 bases from J; bases unmatched to any gene: 4. In germline, CDR1 is SGHKS, CDR2 YYEKEE (reference sequence). CDR3 size: 14 residues. The CDR3 reads CASSPQGAYEKLFF. The CDR3 DNA reads TGTGCCAGCAGCCCACAGGGGGCCTATGAAAAACTGTTTTTT.

This clone has only a few counts. The CDR3 spells CASRGTGETYTF. CDR3 nucleotides: TGTGCCAGCCGAGGGACAGGGGAGACCTACACCTTC. V and J are TRBV25-1 and TRBJ1-2, with TRBD1 matching over 10 bases. The trim removed 8 bases at V and 10 bases at J, leaving 7 bases unmatched. This CDR3 contains 12 residues. From germline, CDR1 is MGHDK and CDR2 SYGVNS.

This chain joins TRBV19 and TRBJ1-2, with D tentatively TRBD1 (6 bases). The CDR3 is made up of 12 amino acids. V lost 4 bases, J lost 7 bases, and 10 bases lay in between. The germline V gene encodes CDR1 LNHDA and CDR2 SQIVND (reference sequence). The CDR3 DNA sequence: TGTGCCAGTAGTACCACAGGGCTTGGCTACACCTTC. Translating gives CASSTTGLGYTF.

The rearrangement joins TRBV28 to TRBJ2-7; possible D gene TRBD1, 6 bases. CDR1 and CDR2 (germline): MDHEN, SYDVKM. Trimming took off 7 bases at V and 3 bases at J, with 13 bases between the two ends. This CDR3 comprises 13 residues. The CDR3 is CASKTGMNYEQYF. The CDR3 DNA follows: TGTGCCAGCAAAACAGGGATGAACTACGAGCAGTACTTC.

This rearrangement joins TRBV10-3 to TRBJ1-3; D not resolved. CDR1 ENHRY and CDR2 SYGVKD come from the germline V gene. There are 14 residues in the CDR3. Between the trimmed V and J ends, which lost 3 bases and 0 bases, there was a span of 6 bases. The CDR3, as DNA: TGTGCCATCAGTGAACAGAGCTCTGGAAACACCATATATTTT. Translating it yields CAISEQSSGNTIYF.

The V call is TRBV18, the J call TRBJ2-3; D is ambiguous. The V and J ends lost 3 bases and 6 bases respectively, with 7 bases between them. This CDR3 region has 12 residues. Germline V gives CDR1 KGHSH, CDR2 LQKENI. The CDR3 sequence is CASSPSYDTQYF. The CDR3 nucleotides are TGTGCCAGCTCACCGAGTTACGATACGCAGTATTTT.

The chain uses TRBV5-5 and TRBJ1-1, with 10 bases identical to TRBD1. The CDR3 covers 15 residues. The trim removed 4 bases at V and 3 bases at J, leaving 6 bases unmatched. The germline V gene has CDR1 SGHKS and CDR2 YYEKEE (reference sequence). The CDR3 DNA is TGTGCCAGCAGCCCCGGGACAGGGGATTACACTGAAGCTTTCTTT. Translating it yields CASSPGTGDYTEAFF.

This clone has only a few counts. The chain couples TRBV7-6 to TRBJ2-2; 7 nucleotides match TRBD1. In germline, CDR1 is SGHVS, CDR2 FNYEAQ. J was trimmed by 5 bases and V by 5 bases; bases with no gene match: 2. The CDR3 has 13 residues. The CDR3: CASSRGRTGELFF. The CDR3 nucleotides read TGTGCCAGCAGCAGGGGGCGGACCGGGGAGCTGTTTTTT.

V and J are TRBV6-1 and TRBJ2-7; D not resolved. Between the trimmed V and J ends, which lost 2 bases and 3 bases, there was a span of 17 bases. Germline V CDR1 and CDR2: MNHNS, SASEGT. The CDR3 spans 16 residues. The chain's CDR3 is CASSERPRVLNYEQYF. As DNA, the CDR3 is TGTGCCAGCAGTGAAAGGCCCCGGGTTCTCAACTACGAGCAGTACTTC.

This clone was counted a few times. The genes are TRBV23-1 and TRBJ2-7, with 7 positions matching TRBD2. TRBV23-1 is known as an ORF, though its function is uncertain. V lost 3 bases, J lost 0 bases, and 8 bases stayed unmatched. The CDR3 runs 16 residues. CDR3 in DNA: TGCGCCAGCAGTCACGGGGCTAGCGGAATCTCCTACGAGCAGTACTTC. Protein: CASSHGASGISYEQYF.

This chain joins TRBV24-1 and TRBJ2-1, with 8 bases fitting TRBD1. Germline CDR1 is KGHDR and CDR2 is SFDVKD. The trim removed 4 bases at V and 0 bases at J, leaving 19 bases unmatched. There are 21 residues in the CDR3. The CDR3 nucleotides are TGTGCCACCAGTGAACCTACCGGACAGGGAATTAGAGGGAGCTCCTACAATGAGCAGTTCTTC. It translates to CATSEPTGQGIRGSSYNEQFF.

This clone came up once. The chain uses TRBV7-9 and TRBJ1-2; 11 bases align to TRBD1. CDR1 is SEHNR, CDR2 FQNEAQ, per germline (reference sequence). Losses at the gene ends were 5 bases for V and 4 bases for J; bases not matched to a gene: 12. This CDR3 has 17 residues. The CDR3 region is CASSPQSGTGGTYGYTF. The DNA of the CDR3 is TGTGCCAGCAGCCCACAGAGTGGGACAGGGGGTACCTATGGCTACACCTTC.

This chain links TRBV6-6 with TRBJ2-5, with D possibly TRBD2 on 6 matching bases. Trimming cost V 0 bases and J 5 bases, with 13 bases left between them. This CDR3 is 15 amino acids long. Germline V gives CDR1 MNHNY, CDR2 SVGAGI (reference sequence). CDR3 loop: CASSYSSLGGETQYF. The CDR3 DNA is TGTGCCAGCAGTTACTCGAGCCTAGGAGGGGAGACCCAGTACTTC.

V and J are TRBV6-1 and TRBJ2-5; D gene unclear. The CDR3 totals 13 residues. The ends were cut back, 5 bases at V and 0 bases at J, with 7 bases in the middle. From germline, CDR1 is MNHNS and CDR2 SASEGT. The CDR3 protein is CASSYHYQETQYF. The CDR3 bases are TGTGCCAGCAGTTATCACTACCAAGAGACCCAGTACTTC.

In this sample, this clone turned up a few times. This chain links TRBV5-5 with TRBJ2-7, with 7 bases identical to TRBD1. The CDR3 is 13 amino acids. The junction had 4 bases not matched to a gene; V was cut back by 0 bases and J by 7 bases. Germline lookup yields CDR1 SGHKS and CDR2 YYEKEE (reference sequence). The DNA of the CDR3 is TGTGCCAGCAGCTTGGACAGGGGATGGGAGCAGTACTTC. Translated: CASSLDRGWEQYF.

V usage is TRBV5-1 and J usage is TRBJ1-1; possible D gene TRBD1, 5 bases. Germline V gene sequence: CDR1 SGHRS, CDR2 YFSETQ. With 0 bases removed from V and 0 bases from J, the gap between germline ends came to 9 bases. The CDR3 contains 15 residues. The CDR3 reads CASSLGQGMNTEAFF. DNA for the CDR3: TGCGCCAGCAGCTTGGGGCAGGGAATGAACACTGAAGCTTTCTTT.